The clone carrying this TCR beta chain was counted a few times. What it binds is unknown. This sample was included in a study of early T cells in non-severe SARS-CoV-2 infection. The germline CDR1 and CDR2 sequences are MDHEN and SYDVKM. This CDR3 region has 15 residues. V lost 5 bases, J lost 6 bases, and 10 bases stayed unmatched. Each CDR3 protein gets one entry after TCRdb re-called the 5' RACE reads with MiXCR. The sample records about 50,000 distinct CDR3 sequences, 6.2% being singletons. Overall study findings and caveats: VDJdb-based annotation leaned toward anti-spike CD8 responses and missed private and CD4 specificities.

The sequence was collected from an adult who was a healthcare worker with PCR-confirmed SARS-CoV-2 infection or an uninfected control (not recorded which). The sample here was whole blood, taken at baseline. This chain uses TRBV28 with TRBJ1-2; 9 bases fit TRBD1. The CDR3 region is CASSHWDREQDGYTF. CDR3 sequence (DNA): TGTGCCAGCAGTCACTGGGACAGGGAACAGGATGGCTACACCTTC.